Listed below are T cell receptor beta chains from one sample, sequenced in a study of T cell responses to AZD1222 COVID-19 vaccine. Profiled with immunoSEQ multiplex PCR; TCRdb holds only in-frame clones, not every one. The sample carries roughly 170,000 clones, 93% recorded once. The sequencing here drew on peripheral blood, taken on day 0 of AZD1222 vaccination. Every receptor here comes from an adult in good health. CDR3s include the opening cysteine and the closing phenylalanine or tryptophan. Fields, in order: D gene, J gene, V gene, clone size, CDR3 DNA, CDR3 protein. D genes are given only for firm matches. Clone size is given for some rows only: seen once, a few or many times, or a class if the clone is expanded.

d_gene: NA; j_gene: TRBJ2-7; v_gene: TRBV10-3; abundance: NA; CDR3nt: TGTGCCATCAGTGAGTCGACAGGCTACGAGCAGTACTTC; CDR3aa: CAISESTGYEQYF
d_gene: NA; j_gene: TRBJ1-3; v_gene: TRBV7-2; abundance: NA; CDR3nt: TGTGCCAGCAGCTTCACCACTGGGGGGTCCCTCGGAAACACCATATATTTT; CDR3aa: CASSFTTGGSLGNTIYF
d_gene: NA; j_gene: TRBJ2-1; v_gene: TRBV5-1; abundance: NA; CDR3nt: TGCGCCAGCAGTCCAGATACTAGCTCCTACAATGAGCAGTTCTTC; CDR3aa: CASSPDTSSYNEQFF
d_gene: NA; j_gene: TRBJ1-6; v_gene: TRBV6-5; abundance: NA; CDR3nt: TGTGCCAGCAGTTACTCGACAGGATATAATTCACCCCTCCACTTT; CDR3aa: CASSYSTGYNSPLHF
d_gene: TRBD1; j_gene: TRBJ1-2; v_gene: TRBV9; abundance: NA; CDR3nt: TGTGCCAGCAGCGCGGACAGGGGCCCCTATGGCTACACCTTC; CDR3aa: CASSADRGPYGYTF
d_gene: NA; j_gene: TRBJ2-7; v_gene: TRBV6-2/TRBV6-3; abundance: few; CDR3nt: TGTGCCAGCAGACCTTTCCAGGGATGGGCCTACGAGCAGTACTTC; CDR3aa: CASRPFQGWAYEQYF
d_gene: NA; j_gene: TRBJ1-1; v_gene: TRBV7-9; abundance: NA; CDR3nt: TGTGCCAGCAGCCCCGGGGGTGAAGCTTTCTTT; CDR3aa: CASSPGGEAFF
d_gene: NA; j_gene: TRBJ1-3; v_gene: TRBV9; abundance: NA; CDR3nt: TGTGCCAGCAGCCCTCCGACCACCCCTGGAAACACCATATATTTT; CDR3aa: CASSPPTTPGNTIYF
d_gene: NA; j_gene: TRBJ1-5; v_gene: TRBV7-2; abundance: NA; CDR3nt: TGTGCCAGCAGCTTTAGTCGAGATCAGCCCCAGCATTTT; CDR3aa: CASSFSRDQPQHF
d_gene: NA; j_gene: TRBJ1-4; v_gene: TRBV9; abundance: NA; CDR3nt: TGTGCCAGCAGCGTATTTGATTCAACTAATGAAAAACTGTTTTTT; CDR3aa: CASSVFDSTNEKLFF
d_gene: TRBD1; j_gene: TRBJ1-6; v_gene: TRBV5-1; abundance: NA; CDR3nt: TGCGCCAGCAGCCCGGACAGGGCCAGTGGTAATTCACCCCTCCACTTT; CDR3aa: CASSPDRASGNSPLHF
d_gene: TRBD1; j_gene: TRBJ1-3; v_gene: TRBV3-1/TRBV3-2; abundance: NA; CDR3nt: TGTGCCAGCAGCCAAGATACTCGGGCCAGGGGGACCATATATTTT; CDR3aa: CASSQDTRARGTIYF
d_gene: TRBD1; j_gene: TRBJ2-5; v_gene: TRBV24-1; abundance: NA; CDR3nt: TGTGCCACCAGTGAGCCCGGACAGGGGAGGGAGACCCAGTACTTC; CDR3aa: CATSEPGQGRETQYF
d_gene: NA; j_gene: TRBJ2-7; v_gene: TRBV14; abundance: NA; CDR3nt: TGTGCCAGCAGCCGACGGTGGAGCGGACGGGGCGAGCAGTACTTC; CDR3aa: CASSRRWSGRGEQYF
d_gene: NA; j_gene: TRBJ1-5; v_gene: TRBV4-2; abundance: NA; CDR3nt: TGTGCCAGCAGCTACGGTACCCAGCCCCAGCATTTT; CDR3aa: CASSYGTQPQHF
d_gene: NA; j_gene: TRBJ1-2; v_gene: TRBV30; abundance: once; CDR3nt: TGTGCCTGGAGCGCCCCAGACGGGAACTATGGCTACACCTTC; CDR3aa: CAWSAPDGNYGYTF
d_gene: NA; j_gene: TRBJ1-1; v_gene: TRBV2; abundance: NA; CDR3nt: TGTGCCAGCAACAAGGGCCAGCCAGCCGCCTCTGAAGCTTTCTTT; CDR3aa: CASNKGQPAASEAFF
d_gene: NA; j_gene: TRBJ1-1; v_gene: TRBV2; abundance: NA; CDR3nt: TGTGCCAGCAGGGCCCTTGCGGGAGGAGAAGCTTTCTTT; CDR3aa: CASRALAGGEAFF
d_gene: NA; j_gene: TRBJ1-6; v_gene: TRBV27; abundance: NA; CDR3nt: TGTGCCAGCAGTTTTTGGAATTCACCCCTCCACTTT; CDR3aa: CASSFWNSPLHF
d_gene: NA; j_gene: TRBJ1-1; v_gene: TRBV7-8; abundance: NA; CDR3nt: TGTGCCAGCTTACCAGGGGAGGGCTTCACTGAAGCTTTCTTT; CDR3aa: CASLPGEGFTEAFF
d_gene: NA; j_gene: TRBJ1-2; v_gene: TRBV27; abundance: NA; CDR3nt: TGTGCCAGCAGTCCCATTGGACCGGGACCGGGCTCCCGTCGGGGCTACACCTTC; CDR3aa: CASSPIGPGPGSRRGYTF
d_gene: NA; j_gene: TRBJ1-2; v_gene: TRBV6-1; abundance: NA; CDR3nt: TGTGCCAGCAGTGAAGTAGCCTGGGACCAGGGCTATGGCTACACCTTC; CDR3aa: CASSEVAWDQGYGYTF
d_gene: NA; j_gene: TRBJ1-2; v_gene: TRBV28; abundance: NA; CDR3nt: TGTGCCAGCAGCCCCCGATTCAACTATGGCTACACCTTC; CDR3aa: CASSPRFNYGYTF
d_gene: NA; j_gene: TRBJ2-3; v_gene: TRBV30; abundance: NA; CDR3nt: TGTGCCTGGAATGAACAGGCCACAGATACGCAGTATTTT; CDR3aa: CAWNEQATDTQYF
d_gene: NA; j_gene: TRBJ2-1; v_gene: TRBV18; abundance: NA; CDR3nt: TGTGCCAGCTCACTCCCCGAGGGTGAGCAGTTCTTC; CDR3aa: CASSLPEGEQFF
d_gene: NA; j_gene: TRBJ1-2; v_gene: TRBV9; abundance: NA; CDR3nt: TGTGCCAGCAGCGTAGGGGCAGGGGAGACCTATGGCTACACCTTC; CDR3aa: CASSVGAGETYGYTF
d_gene: NA; j_gene: TRBJ1-6; v_gene: TRBV10-3; abundance: NA; CDR3nt: TGTGCCATCAGTGATCCCCTTTCACCCCTCCACTTT; CDR3aa: CAISDPLSPLHF
d_gene: NA; j_gene: TRBJ1-2; v_gene: TRBV5-6; abundance: NA; CDR3nt: TGTGCCAGCAGCGACGGGACCTACTATGGCTACACCTTC; CDR3aa: CASSDGTYYGYTF
d_gene: TRBD2; j_gene: TRBJ2-3; v_gene: TRBV3-1/TRBV3-2; abundance: once; CDR3nt: TGTGCCAGCAGCCCGCGTGGGGGGGGCACAGATACGCAGTATTTT; CDR3aa: CASSPRGGGTDTQYF
d_gene: NA; j_gene: TRBJ1-2; v_gene: TRBV24-1; abundance: NA; CDR3nt: TGTGCCACCAGTGGACGACTTACGGAATCTTTCTATGGCTACACCTTC; CDR3aa: CATSGRLTESFYGYTF
d_gene: TRBD1; j_gene: TRBJ1-1; v_gene: TRBV5-1; abundance: few; CDR3nt: TGCGCCAGCAGCACGGGGACAGTGAACACTGAAGCTTTCTTT; CDR3aa: CASSTGTVNTEAFF
d_gene: NA; j_gene: TRBJ1-6; v_gene: TRBV7-2; abundance: NA; CDR3nt: TGTGCCAGCAGCCCCGTTGGGACGGATAATTCACCCCTCCACTTT; CDR3aa: CASSPVGTDNSPLHF
d_gene: NA; j_gene: TRBJ2-3; v_gene: TRBV9; abundance: NA; CDR3nt: TGTGCCAGCAGCACACTTACCGGGACTAGCACAGATACGCAGTATTTT; CDR3aa: CASSTLTGTSTDTQYF
d_gene: NA; j_gene: TRBJ2-1; v_gene: TRBV27; abundance: NA; CDR3nt: TGTGCCAGCAGTCTAAGGGGTGGCGAGCAGTTCTTC; CDR3aa: CASSLRGGEQFF
d_gene: NA; j_gene: TRBJ2-1; v_gene: TRBV2; abundance: NA; CDR3nt: TGTGCCAGCTCCCTAGGGGGATACAATGAGCAGTTCTTC; CDR3aa: CASSLGGYNEQFF
d_gene: NA; j_gene: TRBJ1-1; v_gene: TRBV28; abundance: NA; CDR3nt: TGTGCCAGCAGTTTGGGCCTCGGGGGGGCGCGAGCTTTCTTT; CDR3aa: CASSLGLGGARAFF
d_gene: TRBD2; j_gene: TRBJ2-3; v_gene: TRBV7-8; abundance: once; CDR3nt: TGTGCCAGCAGCAAGCACGGCGGCGGGGGGCGGCCAGATACGCAGTATTTT; CDR3aa: CASSKHGGGGRPDTQYF
d_gene: TRBD1; j_gene: TRBJ1-6; v_gene: TRBV4-1; abundance: NA; CDR3nt: TGCGCCAGCAGCCATCGAAGCCCGGGACAGGGTGTCCGCGGGGGTTCACCCCTCCACTTT; CDR3aa: CASSHRSPGQGVRGGSPLHF
d_gene: NA; j_gene: TRBJ1-5; v_gene: TRBV30; abundance: NA; CDR3nt: TGTGCCTGGAGCTCTTCAACGGGCAGGGGGCCCCAGCATTTT; CDR3aa: CAWSSSTGRGPQHF
d_gene: TRBD1; j_gene: TRBJ1-6; v_gene: TRBV30; abundance: NA; CDR3nt: TGTGCCTGGAAGGAAGGACAGGGGTATGAATGGGGTTCACCCCTCCACTTT; CDR3aa: CAWKEGQGYEWGSPLHF
d_gene: NA; j_gene: TRBJ1-1; v_gene: TRBV5-6; abundance: NA; CDR3nt: TGTGCCAGCAGTCCCGTTCGGACAATAGGAACTGAAGCTTTCTTT; CDR3aa: CASSPVRTIGTEAFF
d_gene: NA; j_gene: TRBJ1-2; v_gene: TRBV5-5; abundance: once; CDR3nt: TGTGCCAGCAGCTTGCCCAGCTATGGCTACACCTTC; CDR3aa: CASSLPSYGYTF
d_gene: TRBD2; j_gene: TRBJ2-5; v_gene: TRBV9; abundance: NA; CDR3nt: TGTGCCAGCAGCGTAGTTGGGACTAGCGGGGGGGCCCTTGAGACCCAGTACTTC; CDR3aa: CASSVVGTSGGALETQYF
d_gene: NA; j_gene: TRBJ1-2; v_gene: TRBV7-9; abundance: NA; CDR3nt: TGTGCCAGCAGCTTGGGAACAGGTCATCCGAACTATGGCTACACCTTC; CDR3aa: CASSLGTGHPNYGYTF
d_gene: TRBD1; j_gene: TRBJ1-6; v_gene: TRBV5-1; abundance: NA; CDR3nt: TGCGCCAGCAGCTATGACAGGGAAACCTCACCCCTCCACTTT; CDR3aa: CASSYDRETSPLHF
d_gene: NA; j_gene: TRBJ1-5; v_gene: TRBV19; abundance: once; CDR3nt: TGTGCCAGTAGTATATCCCGGACGCTGGGCAATCAGCCCCAGCATTTT; CDR3aa: CASSISRTLGNQPQHF
d_gene: NA; j_gene: TRBJ2-2; v_gene: TRBV27; abundance: NA; CDR3nt: TGTGCCAGCAGGCCCACCGGGGAGCTGTTTTTT; CDR3aa: CASRPTGELFF
d_gene: NA; j_gene: TRBJ2-2; v_gene: TRBV6-5; abundance: NA; CDR3nt: TGTGCCAGCAGTTACTCTCTTGAACCGAGCACCGGGGAGCTGTTTTTT; CDR3aa: CASSYSLEPSTGELFF
d_gene: NA; j_gene: TRBJ2-1; v_gene: TRBV7-6; abundance: NA; CDR3nt: TGTGCCAGCAGTCCCGGCAATGAGCAGTTCTTC; CDR3aa: CASSPGNEQFF
d_gene: NA; j_gene: TRBJ2-2; v_gene: TRBV6-5; abundance: NA; CDR3nt: TGTGCCAGCACTACCCTATACCACACCGGGGAGCTGTTTTTT; CDR3aa: CASTTLYHTGELFF
d_gene: TRBD1; j_gene: TRBJ1-1; v_gene: TRBV5-6; abundance: NA; CDR3nt: TGTGCCAGCAGCTCGACAGGGCCCGCTGAAGCTTTCTTT; CDR3aa: CASSSTGPAEAFF
d_gene: NA; j_gene: TRBJ1-1; v_gene: TRBV3-1/TRBV3-2; abundance: NA; CDR3nt: TGTGCCAGCAGCCAAAAGACATGGGGAGAAACTGAAGCTTTCTTT; CDR3aa: CASSQKTWGETEAFF
d_gene: NA; j_gene: TRBJ2-1; v_gene: TRBV4-1; abundance: NA; CDR3nt: TGCGCCAGCAGCCAAGACCGGAAATCGAGGGCACGGGACTACAATGAGCAGTTCTTC; CDR3aa: CASSQDRKSRARDYNEQFF
d_gene: TRBD1; j_gene: TRBJ2-7; v_gene: TRBV18; abundance: NA; CDR3nt: TGTGCCAGCTCACTAAGGACAGGGGGCTCGGTCGAGCAGTACTTC; CDR3aa: CASSLRTGGSVEQYF
d_gene: TRBD1; j_gene: TRBJ1-2; v_gene: TRBV5-6; abundance: NA; CDR3nt: TGTGCCAGCAGCCCCATCGACAGGGGGCTTGATGGCTACACCTTC; CDR3aa: CASSPIDRGLDGYTF